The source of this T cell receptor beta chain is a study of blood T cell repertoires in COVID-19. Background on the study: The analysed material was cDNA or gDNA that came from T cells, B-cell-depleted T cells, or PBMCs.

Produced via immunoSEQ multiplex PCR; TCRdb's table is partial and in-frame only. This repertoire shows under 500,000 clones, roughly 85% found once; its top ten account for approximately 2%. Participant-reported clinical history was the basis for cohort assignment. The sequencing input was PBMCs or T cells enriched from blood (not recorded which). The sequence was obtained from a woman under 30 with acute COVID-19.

For the CDR3, the DNA is TGTGCCAGCAGCTCCAGCCTCGGGGGGCAGAGCAATCAGCCCCAGCATTTT. Protein: CASSSSLGGQSNQPQHF. The chain uses TRBV7-9 and TRBJ1-5; D possibly corresponds to TRBD1 (6 bases). Germline-derived CDR1 and CDR2 are SEHNR and FQNEAQ (reference sequence). Trimming cost V 4 bases and J 1 base, with 17 bases left between them. The CDR3 has 17 amino acids.